Sequencing of this T cell receptor (beta chain) was carried out in a study of shared clonotypes between healthy human individuals. Study-wide background: CD4 naive and memory got three plates each, CD8 naive two, CD8 memory one.

With regard to this clone: The target antigen is unknown.

Measured with immunoSEQ multiplex PCR; TCRdb has only the in-frame clones, and not every one. This sample has 1.4 million to 1.5 million clones, with approximately 97% found just once. Broader study findings: A limitation of the genetic and exposure-history diversity represented arose from few donors. Non-shared clonotypes were found to have lower generation probabilities than the clonotypes that were shared by all four of the sorted-subset donors.

Germline V gene data show CDR1 as SEHNR and CDR2 as FQNEAQ (reference sequence). There are 14 residues in the CDR3. V was pared by 1 base and J by 2 bases, with 9 bases between. The chain combines TRBV7-9 with TRBJ2-7; no clear D gene. The sequence was obtained from a young man in good health. Sequenced input: naive CD4+ T cells sorted from blood. Regarding subset: CD45RA+ positively selected. CDR3 DNA sequence: TGTGCCAGCAGCTTAGTTGGCCAGACCTACGAGCAGTACTTC. It is translated as CASSLVGQTYEQYF.